Listed here are 6 T cell receptor beta chains from one sample, sequenced in a study of shared clonotypes between healthy human individuals. The assay was immunoSEQ multiplex PCR, and TCRdb's table has in-frame clones only and misses some. The sample records some 1,900,000 clones, over 85% being singletons. The naive CD8 population came from CD45RO-negative cells selected for CCR7, without terminally differentiated effector memory CD45RA+ cells. What was sequenced was naive CD8+ T cells sorted from blood. These receptors were obtained from a man between 18 and 29 years old in good health.

This chain connects TRBV19 to TRBJ1-1; weak D call: TRBD1 (6 bases). V shed 6 bases and J shed 0 bases, with 20 bases lying between them. The CDR3 spans 17 residues. Looked up from germline, CDR1 is LNHDA and CDR2 is SQIVND (reference sequence). The CDR3 nucleotides are TGTGCCAGTAGCTACAGGGAGTGGACCGCTGTGAACACTGAAGCTTTCTTT. Amino acid sequence: CASSYREWTAVNTEAFF. The complete variable domain, with remaining parts taken from reference TRBV19 and TRBJ1-1, reads DGGITQSPKYLFRKEGQNVTLSCEQNLNHDAMYWYRQDPGQGLRLIYYSQIVNDFQKGDIAEGYSVSREKKESFPLTVTSAQKNPTAFYLCASSYREWTAVNTEAFFGQGTRLTVV.

The chain links TRBV4-3 to TRBJ2-7; 11 bases align to TRBD1. Germline values: CDR1 LGHNA, CDR2 YSLEER. The CDR3 is made up of 17 amino acids. J gave up 2 bases and V 3 bases, and 9 bases lay outside the gene matches. For the CDR3, the DNA is TGCGCCAGCAGCCACTCGTTTGGGGACAGGGGGGCCTACGAGCAGTACTTC. This translates into CASSHSFGDRGAYEQYF.

The table lists this clone with a count of one. The V call is TRBV5-6, the J call TRBJ2-5; D unclear. CDR3 size: 13 residues. Germline CDR1 and CDR2: SGHDT and YYEEEE. The V gene lost 4 bases and the J gene lost 5 bases, with 12 bases spanning the gap. The CDR3 is CASSPEITETQYF. The CDR3 DNA is TGTGCCAGCAGCCCAGAAATTACGGAGACCCAGTACTTC.

This clone was counted only a few times. The rearrangement links TRBV27 to TRBJ1-6; D is uncertain. Trimming pared 7 bases from V and 8 bases from J, leaving 3 bases between. Germline V gene data show CDR1 as MNHEY and CDR2 as SMNVEV (reference sequence). The length of the CDR3 is 10 residues. The CDR3 loop is CASNYSPLHF. CDR3 DNA: TGTGCCAGCAATTATTCACCCCTCCACTTT.

This clone has a single count. The V and J genes are TRBV11-2 and TRBJ2-2; D might be TRBD1 or TRBD2, each matching 5 bases. The CDR3 covers 17 residues. Germline V gene sequence: CDR1 SGHAT, CDR2 FQNNGV. The V and J ends lost 2 bases and 1 base respectively, with 14 bases between them. The CDR3 protein is CASSLIVGTGNTGELFF. The CDR3 DNA reads as TGTGCCAGCAGCTTAATAGTCGGGACGGGGAACACCGGGGAGCTGTTTTTT. The full variable domain, rest sourced from reference TRBV11-2 and TRBJ2-2, is EAGVAQSPRYKIIEKRQSVAFWCNPISGHATLYWYQQILGQGPKLLIQFQNNGVVDDSQLPKDRFSAERLKGVDSTLKIQPAKLEDSAVYLCASSLIVGTGNTGELFFGEGSRLTVL.

The J gene is TRBJ2-7, the V gene TRBV7-9, with D perhaps matching TRBD1 or TRBD2 (5 bases each). Trimming left V 5 bases short and J 3 bases short, with 17 bases between. CDR3 length: 15 amino acids. Looked up from germline, CDR1 is SEHNR and CDR2 is FQNEAQ (reference sequence). The CDR3 reads CASSVWDQPNYEQYF. The CDR3 DNA reads as TGTGCCAGCAGCGTTTGGGACCAGCCAAACTACGAGCAGTACTTC.